The rows below give T cell receptor beta chains drawn from one sample of a study of Graves' ophthalmopathy and Graves' hyperthyroidism. TCRdb redid the calling of the multiplex PCR reads with MiXCR, one entry per CDR3 protein. The profile shows about 1.1 million distinct CDR3 sequences, about 36% of them singletons. Sequencing was done on a sample of peripheral blood or thyroid tissue (not recorded which). These receptors all come from an adult man with Graves' hyperthyroidism. Each CDR3 is given with its conserved first and last residue. Each record gives: clone size, J gene, V gene, D gene, CDR3 protein, CDR3 DNA. D genes are given only for firm matches. A clone size is listed for some rows: how often the clone was seen (once, few, many), or a class if it is expanded.

clone size: many
J gene: TRBJ2-7
V gene: TRBV7-9
D gene: TRBD1
CDR3 protein: CASSLPRTGNSEQYF
CDR3 DNA: TGTGCCAGCAGCCTTCCACGGACAGGGAACTCCGAGCAGTACTTC

clone size: -
J gene: TRBJ1-3
V gene: TRBV2
D gene: -
CDR3 protein: CASSITLSENTIYF
CDR3 DNA: TGTGCCAGCAGTATAACACTGTCTGAAAACACCATATATTTT

clone size: -
J gene: TRBJ1-2
V gene: TRBV20-1
D gene: TRBD1
CDR3 protein: CSARAPGQGVRTNYGYTF
CDR3 DNA: TGCAGTGCTAGAGCCCCGGGACAGGGGGTTAGGACTAACTATGGCTACACCTTC

clone size: few
J gene: TRBJ1-3
V gene: TRBV5-1
D gene: -
CDR3 protein: CASRTSASGNTIYF
CDR3 DNA: TGTGCCAGCAGGACGAGCGCCTCTGGAAACACCATATATTTT

clone size: -
J gene: TRBJ2-5
V gene: TRBV5-1
D gene: TRBD1
CDR3 protein: CASGDPSGTAQETQYF
CDR3 DNA: TGCGCCAGCGGAGATCCGAGTGGGACAGCGCAAGAGACCCAGTACTTC

clone size: many
J gene: TRBJ1-5
V gene: TRBV7-2
D gene: TRBD1
CDR3 protein: CASSLVGGLDQPQHF
CDR3 DNA: TGTGCCAGCAGCTTAGTAGGGGGCTTGGATCAGCCCCAGCATTTT

clone size: many
J gene: TRBJ2-5
V gene: TRBV20-1
D gene: -
CDR3 protein: CSAIGQPVGETQYF
CDR3 DNA: TGCAGTGCAATCGGACAGCCCGTAGGAGAGACCCAGTACTTC

clone size: many
J gene: TRBJ2-7
V gene: TRBV7-9
D gene: -
CDR3 protein: CASSPRNISYEQYF
CDR3 DNA: TGTGCCAGCAGCCCCCGGAACATTTCCTACGAGCAGTACTTC

clone size: few
J gene: TRBJ2-2
V gene: TRBV6-5
D gene: TRBD1
CDR3 protein: CASSYSGQGTNTGELFF
CDR3 DNA: TGTGCCAGCAGTTACTCGGGACAGGGGACGAACACCGGGGAGCTGTTTTTT

clone size: many
J gene: TRBJ2-7
V gene: TRBV7-2
D gene: -
CDR3 protein: CASSFYGSSYEQYF
CDR3 DNA: TGTGCCAGCAGCTTTTATGGGTCCTCCTACGAGCAGTACTTC

clone size: -
J gene: TRBJ1-1
V gene: TRBV28
D gene: -
CDR3 protein: CASSLDKEAFF
CDR3 DNA: TGTGCCAGCAGTTTGGACAAAGAAGCTTTCTTT

clone size: few
J gene: TRBJ1-3
V gene: TRBV7-2
D gene: -
CDR3 protein: CASSWQAGGNTIYF
CDR3 DNA: TGTGCCAGCAGCTGGCAGGCAGGAGGAAACACCATATATTTT

clone size: many
J gene: TRBJ2-5
V gene: TRBV20-1
D gene: TRBD2
CDR3 protein: CSARGGGNQETQYF
CDR3 DNA: TGCAGTGCTAGGGGCGGGGGGAACCAAGAGACCCAGTACTTC

clone size: -
J gene: TRBJ1-6
V gene: TRBV6-6
D gene: TRBD1
CDR3 protein: CASRPQGVSSPLHF
CDR3 DNA: TGTGCCAGCAGACCACAGGGGGTCAGTTCACCCCTCCACTTT

clone size: -
J gene: TRBJ2-2
V gene: TRBV7-2
D gene: TRBD2
CDR3 protein: CTSSTPGGGGSGELFF
CDR3 DNA: TGTACCAGCAGCACCCCCGGCGGGGGGGGCAGCGGGGAGCTGTTTTTT

clone size: -
J gene: TRBJ2-7
V gene: TRBV19
D gene: -
CDR3 protein: CASSMKGLYEQYF
CDR3 DNA: TGTGCCAGTAGTATGAAGGGGCTATACGAGCAGTACTTC

clone size: many
J gene: TRBJ2-5
V gene: TRBV20-1
D gene: TRBD2
CDR3 protein: CSVRAGGSETQYF
CDR3 DNA: TGCAGTGTTCGAGCGGGGGGATCAGAGACCCAGTACTTC

clone size: many
J gene: TRBJ1-2
V gene: TRBV6-5
D gene: -
CDR3 protein: CASSWFGGQGDGYTF
CDR3 DNA: TGTGCCAGCAGCTGGTTTGGGGGCCAAGGGGACGGCTACACCTTC

clone size: -
J gene: TRBJ1-1
V gene: TRBV6-5
D gene: TRBD1
CDR3 protein: CASSTDRGRAFF
CDR3 DNA: TGTGCCAGCAGTACCGACAGGGGGCGAGCTTTCTTT

clone size: many
J gene: TRBJ1-1
V gene: TRBV5-1
D gene: -
CDR3 protein: CASSTIRQGFKTEAFF
CDR3 DNA: TGCGCCAGCAGTACGATCCGACAAGGTTTTAAGACTGAAGCTTTCTTT

clone size: many
J gene: TRBJ2-5
V gene: TRBV29-1
D gene: TRBD2
CDR3 protein: CSVVGLAGQRETQYF
CDR3 DNA: TGCAGCGTTGTAGGGCTAGCGGGGCAACGAGAGACCCAGTACTTC

clone size: many
J gene: TRBJ1-4
V gene: TRBV25-1
D gene: -
CDR3 protein: CASSDPGHSGGEKLFF
CDR3 DNA: TGTGCCAGCAGTGATCCGGGACACTCTGGGGGTGAAAAACTGTTTTTT

clone size: many
J gene: TRBJ1-2
V gene: TRBV12-3/TRBV12-4
D gene: -
CDR3 protein: CASSPGPGGYTF
CDR3 DNA: TGTGCCAGCAGCCCAGGGCCCGGAGGCTACACCTTC

clone size: -
J gene: TRBJ1-1
V gene: TRBV29-1
D gene: -
CDR3 protein: CSVETRELKAFF
CDR3 DNA: TGCAGCGTTGAAACTAGGGAGTTAAAAGCTTTCTTT

clone size: -
J gene: TRBJ1-2
V gene: TRBV19
D gene: -
CDR3 protein: CASSMPAVRGYGYTF
CDR3 DNA: TGTGCCAGTAGTATGCCCGCAGTCCGCGGCTATGGCTACACCTTC

clone size: many
J gene: TRBJ2-7
V gene: TRBV7-9
D gene: TRBD2
CDR3 protein: CASSPRTSGDSYEQYF
CDR3 DNA: TGTGCCAGCAGCCCACGGACTAGCGGGGATTCCTACGAGCAGTACTTC

clone size: -
J gene: TRBJ1-2
V gene: TRBV25-1
D gene: -
CDR3 protein: CASSGPRVGYGYTF
CDR3 DNA: TGTGCCAGCAGTGGACCCAGGGTAGGCTATGGCTACACCTTC

clone size: many
J gene: TRBJ1-4
V gene: TRBV20-1
D gene: -
CDR3 protein: CSARPGLINEKLFF
CDR3 DNA: TGCAGTGCTAGACCGGGACTGATTAATGAAAAACTGTTTTTT

clone size: many
J gene: TRBJ2-2
V gene: TRBV11-2
D gene: TRBD1
CDR3 protein: CASSRTGASGELFF
CDR3 DNA: TGTGCCAGCAGTCGTACAGGGGCATCCGGGGAGCTGTTTTTT

clone size: many
J gene: TRBJ2-7
V gene: TRBV5-1
D gene: TRBD2
CDR3 protein: CASSLGLAGGPYEQYF
CDR3 DNA: TGCGCCAGCAGCCTAGGGCTAGCGGGGGGTCCCTACGAGCAGTACTTC

clone size: -
J gene: TRBJ1-5
V gene: TRBV9
D gene: -
CDR3 protein: CASSVGNVPDQPQHF
CDR3 DNA: TGTGCCAGCAGCGTAGGGAACGTTCCGGATCAGCCCCAGCATTTT

clone size: -
J gene: TRBJ2-2
V gene: TRBV7-9
D gene: -
CDR3 protein: CASSLSYGMAGELFF
CDR3 DNA: TGTGCCAGCAGCTTAAGTTACGGCATGGCCGGGGAGCTGTTTTTT

clone size: -
J gene: TRBJ2-2
V gene: TRBV6-2/TRBV6-3
D gene: -
CDR3 protein: CASSDFGGELFF
CDR3 DNA: TGTGCCAGCAGTGACTTCGGCGGGGAGCTGTTTTTT

clone size: -
J gene: TRBJ1-2
V gene: TRBV6-6
D gene: TRBD1
CDR3 protein: CASSYGTAYTF
CDR3 DNA: TGTGCCAGCAGTTACGGGACAGCCTACACCTTC

clone size: -
J gene: TRBJ2-5
V gene: TRBV29-1
D gene: TRBD1
CDR3 protein: CSVGTGLGETQYF
CDR3 DNA: TGCAGCGTTGGGACAGGGTTAGGCGAGACCCAGTACTTC

clone size: many
J gene: TRBJ1-2
V gene: TRBV7-9
D gene: -
CDR3 protein: CASSLLGGRGGGYTF
CDR3 DNA: TGTGCCAGCAGCTTACTTGGGGGGCGTGGAGGTGGCTACACCTTC

clone size: -
J gene: TRBJ2-6
V gene: TRBV7-6
D gene: TRBD2
CDR3 protein: CASSPNPSGTNVLTF
CDR3 DNA: TGTGCCAGCAGCCCCAATCCTAGCGGGACCAACGTCCTGACTTTC

clone size: many
J gene: TRBJ1-1
V gene: TRBV25-1
D gene: -
CDR3 protein: CASRKGLSKGTEAFF
CDR3 DNA: TGTGCCAGCAGGAAAGGACTGTCGAAGGGCACTGAAGCTTTCTTT

clone size: -
J gene: TRBJ1-1
V gene: TRBV10-3
D gene: TRBD1
CDR3 protein: CASSPGTGGWSVYGNTEAFF
CDR3 DNA: TGTGCCAGCAGTCCCGGGACAGGTGGCTGGTCGGTTTATGGGAACACTGAAGCTTTCTTT

clone size: few
J gene: TRBJ2-5
V gene: TRBV7-8
D gene: TRBD2
CDR3 protein: CASSLTLAGAQETQYF
CDR3 DNA: TGCGCCAGCAGCCTGACGCTAGCGGGAGCCCAAGAGACCCAGTACTTC